This T cell receptor (beta chain) was identified during a study of blood T cell repertoires in COVID-19. The wider study: Researchers got acute and convalescent COVID-19 samples from the United States, Italy and Spain. In each case, the material was cDNA or gDNA derived from T cells, B-cell-depleted T cells, or PBMCs.

The CDR3 contains 14 residues. Germline V lookup: CDR1 MDHEN, CDR2 SYDVKM. Trimming took 7 bases from V and 7 from J, leaving 19 bases between them. As processed by the authors: Amplified reference gene primers provided the basis for estimating nucleated cell counts. Clones were sequenced by immunoSEQ multiplex PCR, and TCRdb holds only the in-frame ones, with some missing. V and J calls and clone size follow that table, whereas D and trimming were derived from the DNA. The sample includes approximately 70,000 clones, over 75% of them seen just once. The chain combines TRBV28 with TRBJ1-1; D may be TRBD1 (5 bases). The receptor was isolated from a human donor in a cohort sampled during active COVID-19. Sample: peripheral blood. CDR3 sequence: CASTPGGTTNEAFF. In DNA form, the CDR3 reads TGTGCCAGCACCCCGGGGGGTACAACAAATGAAGCTTTCTTT. The full variable domain, rest sourced from reference TRBV28 and TRBJ1-1, is DVKVTQSSRYLVKRTGEKVFLECVQDMDHENMFWYRQDPGLGLRLIYFSYDVKMKEKGDIPEGYSVSREKKERFSLILESASTNQTSMYLCASTPGGTTNEAFFGQGTRLTVV.